This T cell receptor (beta chain) was obtained from a study of STAT3 mutations in large granular lymphocyte leukemia. Whole-study context: Among longitudinally sequenced T-LGLL patients, roughly half had canonical activating STAT3 mutations detected. More than half of T-LGLL patients received immunosuppressive therapy.

The data were produced by immunoSEQ multiplex PCR, yet TCRdb's version contains in-frame clones alone and is incomplete. This sample has more than 1,100 clones, with 54% found just once. J was trimmed by 9 bases and V by 5 bases; bases with no gene match: 9. Per the germline V gene, CDR1 is SGHTA and CDR2 is FQGTGA. The CDR3 loop spans 14 amino acids. In the case of this clone: The antigen remains unidentified.

The study, taken as a whole, reports: At least one immunodominant TCR beta clonotype appeared in every T-cell large granular lymphocyte leukemia patient. Persisting codominant clonotypes may have hidden a small pathogenic clone.

The sequenced sample was peripheral blood mononuclear cells. The chain joins TRBV7-3 to TRBJ2-1; 8 positions agree with TRBD2. The TCR was taken from a man aged 60 to 69 with T-cell large granular lymphocyte leukemia. Some clones in this sample may be carry-over from other donors' samples. The CDR3 DNA reads TGTGCCAGCAGCCGAAGCGGGAGCGGAGGTGAGCAGTTCTTC. Encoded protein: CASSRSGSGGEQFF.